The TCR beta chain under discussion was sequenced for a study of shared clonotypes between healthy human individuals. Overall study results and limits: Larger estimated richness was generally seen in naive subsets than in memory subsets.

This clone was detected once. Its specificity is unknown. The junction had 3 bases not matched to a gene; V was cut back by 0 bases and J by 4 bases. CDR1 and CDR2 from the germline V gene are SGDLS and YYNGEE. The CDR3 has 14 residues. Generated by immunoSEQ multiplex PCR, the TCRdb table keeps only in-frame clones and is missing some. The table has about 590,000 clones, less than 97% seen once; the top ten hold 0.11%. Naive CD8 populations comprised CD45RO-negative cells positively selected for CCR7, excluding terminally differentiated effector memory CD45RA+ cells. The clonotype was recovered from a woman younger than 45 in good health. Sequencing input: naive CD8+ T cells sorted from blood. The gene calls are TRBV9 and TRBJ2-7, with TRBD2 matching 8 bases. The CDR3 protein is CASSVGGRIYEQYF. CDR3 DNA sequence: TGTGCCAGCAGCGTAGGCGGGAGGATTTACGAGCAGTACTTC.